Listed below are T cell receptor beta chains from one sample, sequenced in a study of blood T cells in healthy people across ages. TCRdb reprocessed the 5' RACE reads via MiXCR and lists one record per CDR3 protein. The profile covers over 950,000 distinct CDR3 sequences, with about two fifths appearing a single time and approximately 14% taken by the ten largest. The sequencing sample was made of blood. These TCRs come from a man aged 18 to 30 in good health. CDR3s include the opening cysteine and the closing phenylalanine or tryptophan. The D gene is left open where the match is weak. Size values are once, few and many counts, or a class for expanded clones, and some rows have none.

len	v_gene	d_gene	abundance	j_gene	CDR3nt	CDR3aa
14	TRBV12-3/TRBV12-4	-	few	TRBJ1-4	TGTGCCACCACTGTTGGAGGGATTAATGAAAAACTGTTTTTT	CATTVGGINEKLFF
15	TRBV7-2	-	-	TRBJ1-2	TGTGCCAGCAGCTTCAACAGGGATTATGACTATGGCTACACCTTC	CASSFNRDYDYGYTF
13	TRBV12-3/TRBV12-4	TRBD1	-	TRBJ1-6	TGTGCCAGCAGTGACAGGGTACTTTCACCCCTCCACTTT	CASSDRVLSPLHF
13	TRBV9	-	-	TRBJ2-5	TGTGTCAGCGGTCCGGACAGTCAAGAGACCCAGTACTTC	CVSGPDSQETQYF
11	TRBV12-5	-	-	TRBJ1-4	TGTGCTAGTGGGCTTAATGAAAAACTGTTTTTT	CASGLNEKLFF
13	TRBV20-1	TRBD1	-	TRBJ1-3	TGCAGTGCTCCACAGGGGACTGGAAACACCATATATTTT	CSAPQGTGNTIYF
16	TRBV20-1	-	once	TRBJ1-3	TGCAGTGCTAGAGTTAGGTCCTTAAGCTCTGGAAACACCATATATTTT	CSARVRSLSSGNTIYF
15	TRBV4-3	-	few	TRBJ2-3	TGCGCCAGCAGCCCGGGACGGCCACGCACAGATACGCAGTATTTT	CASSPGRPRTDTQYF
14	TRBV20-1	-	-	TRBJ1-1	TGCAGTGCTAGAGTGGTTGGGGCAGGCACTGAAGCTTTCTTT	CSARVVGAGTEAFF
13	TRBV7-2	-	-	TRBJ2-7	TGTGCCAGCAGCTTAGACTGGACCCACGAGCAGTACTTC	CASSLDWTHEQYF
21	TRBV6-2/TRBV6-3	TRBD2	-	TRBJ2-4	TGTGCCAGCAGTTCCCCCTCCCATCTAGCGGGGGGGCCTGGGAACAAAAACATTCAGTACTTC	CASSSPSHLAGGPGNKNIQYF
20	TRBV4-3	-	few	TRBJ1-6	TGCGCCAGCAGCCAAGTTATGACGCGGGGCCAAAAAGAATATAATTCACCCCTCCACTTT	CASSQVMTRGQKEYNSPLHF
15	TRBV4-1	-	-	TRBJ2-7	TGCGCCAGCAGCCAAGATGTCGGCAGATACAATGAGCAGTACTTC	CASSQDVGRYNEQYF
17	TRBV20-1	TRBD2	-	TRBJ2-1	TGCAGTGCCACATCCCCCTGGACTAGCGACTTCTACAATGAGCAGTTCTTC	CSATSPWTSDFYNEQFF
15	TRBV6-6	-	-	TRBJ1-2	TGTGCCAGCAGTTTCACAGGGAGGAGAGACTATGGCTACACCTTC	CASSFTGRRDYGYTF
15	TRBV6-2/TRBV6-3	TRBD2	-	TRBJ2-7	TGTGCCAGCAGTTACGGGGGTAGCGGGGAGTACGAGCAGTACTTC	CASSYGGSGEYEQYF
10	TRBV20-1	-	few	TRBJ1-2	TGCAGTGCCTCGGAGGATGGCTACACCTTC	CSASEDGYTF
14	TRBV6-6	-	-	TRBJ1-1	TGTGCCAGCAGCTCCCAGGACAGTCTGAGGAAAGCTTTCTTT	CASSSQDSLRKAFF
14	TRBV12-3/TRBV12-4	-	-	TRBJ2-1	TGTGCCAGCAGTTTAACTGGCCCCGATAATGAGCAGTTCTTC	CASSLTGPDNEQFF
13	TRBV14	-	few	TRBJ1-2	TGTGCCAGCAGCCAACGGGCCAATCAGGGATACACCTTC	CASSQRANQGYTF
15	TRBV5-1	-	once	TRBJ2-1	TGCGCCAGCAGCTTCGACCCAGCTGGATACAATGAGCAGTTCTTC	CASSFDPAGYNEQFF
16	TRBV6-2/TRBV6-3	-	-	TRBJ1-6	TGTGCCAGCAGATTAGACAGGAGCTCCTATAATTCACCCCTCCACTTT	CASRLDRSSYNSPLHF
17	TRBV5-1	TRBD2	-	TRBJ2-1	TGCGCCAGCAGAGGGACTAGCGGGGCGAGCTCCTACAATGAGCAGTTCTTC	CASRGTSGASSYNEQFF
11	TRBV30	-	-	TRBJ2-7	TGTGCCTGGAGTTTCAATTACGAGCAGTACTTC	CAWSFNYEQYF
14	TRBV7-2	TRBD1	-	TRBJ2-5	TGTGCCAGCACCTCCGGGACAGTGCAAGAGACCCAGTACTTC	CASTSGTVQETQYF
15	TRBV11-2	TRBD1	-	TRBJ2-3	TGTGCCAGCAGCTTGTCCGGGACAGGGGGCGATACGCAGTATTTT	CASSLSGTGGDTQYF
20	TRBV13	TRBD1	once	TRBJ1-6	TGTGCCAGCAGCTTACGACGACAGGGAGACTCAAGCTCCTATAATTCACCCCTCCACTTT	CASSLRRQGDSSSYNSPLHF
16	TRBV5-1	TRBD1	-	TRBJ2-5	TGCGCCAGCAGCTTACCAGGGGGCGAACTCCAAGAGACCCAGTACTTC	CASSLPGGELQETQYF
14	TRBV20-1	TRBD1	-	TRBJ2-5	TGCAGTGCTAGTGCGACAGGGCCCCGGGAGACCCAGTACTTC	CSASATGPRETQYF
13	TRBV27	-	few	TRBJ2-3	TGTGCCAGCAGTTGCCGGGGCCCAGATACGCAGTATTTT	CASSCRGPDTQYF
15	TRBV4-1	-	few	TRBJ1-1	TGCGCCAGCAGCCAAGAACAACGGTTACTAGGGGAAGCTTTCTTT	CASSQEQRLLGEAFF
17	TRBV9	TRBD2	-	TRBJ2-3	TGTGCCAGCAGCGTAGTGGCTAGCGGGACGAACACAGATACGCAGTATTTT	CASSVVASGTNTDTQYF
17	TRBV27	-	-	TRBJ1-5	TGTGCCAGCAGACCCGGGCTCTACCCTTATAGCAATCAGCCCCAGCATTTT	CASRPGLYPYSNQPQHF
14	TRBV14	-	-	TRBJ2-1	TGTGCCAGCAGCCGTTGGGGGGACTACAATGAGCAGTTCTTC	CASSRWGDYNEQFF
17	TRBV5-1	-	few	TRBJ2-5	TGCGCCAGCAGCTTGGTACCAGGGCGACTTCTGGGGGAGACCCAGTACTTC	CASSLVPGRLLGETQYF
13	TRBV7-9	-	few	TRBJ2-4	TGTGCCAGCAGCGTCGGTGACAAAAACATTCAGTACTTC	CASSVGDKNIQYF
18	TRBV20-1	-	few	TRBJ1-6	TGCAGTGCTAGAGATTCCAGGGAAGTTTGGCATGAGTATTCACCCCTCCACTTT	CSARDSREVWHEYSPLHF
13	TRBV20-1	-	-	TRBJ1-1	TGCAGTGCCAAAGGGTCCATGAACACTGAAGCTTTCTTT	CSAKGSMNTEAFF
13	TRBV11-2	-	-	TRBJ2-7	TGTGCCAGCAGCCGGGGACACACATACGAGCAGTACTTC	CASSRGHTYEQYF
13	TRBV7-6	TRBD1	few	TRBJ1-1	TGTGCCAGCAGACCAGGGGGCGTCACTGAAGCTTTCTTT	CASRPGGVTEAFF
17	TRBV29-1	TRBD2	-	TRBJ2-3	TGCAGCGTTCGAGGGACTAGCGGGGGGGTGGGCACAGATACGCAGTATTTT	CSVRGTSGGVGTDTQYF
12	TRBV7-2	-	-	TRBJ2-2	TGTGCCAGCAGCTGGGATATGGGGGAGCTGTTTTTT	CASSWDMGELFF
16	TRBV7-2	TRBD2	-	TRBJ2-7	TGTGCCAGCAGCCAGGGACTAGCGGGGGGCTCCAATGAGCGGTACTTC	CASSQGLAGGSNERYF
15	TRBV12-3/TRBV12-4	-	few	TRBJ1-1	TGTGCCAGCAGTTTAGGGGCTCCGAGGGACACTGAAGCTTTCTTT	CASSLGAPRDTEAFF
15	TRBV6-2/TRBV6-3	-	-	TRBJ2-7	TGTGCCAGCAGTGATTCGGGCCTCCCCGTTTACGAGCAGTACTTC	CASSDSGLPVYEQYF
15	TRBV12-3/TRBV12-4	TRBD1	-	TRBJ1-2	TGTGCCAGCAGACGAGGACAGGGGACAAACTATGGCTACACCTTC	CASRRGQGTNYGYTF
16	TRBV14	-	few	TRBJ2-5	TGTGCCAGCAGCCAACGTACGGGCCCCCCTCAAGAGACCCAGTACTTC	CASSQRTGPPQETQYF
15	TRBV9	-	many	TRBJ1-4	TGTGCCAGCAGCGTAGGTCCACAGCGGGTTGAAAAACTGTTTTTT	CASSVGPQRVEKLFF
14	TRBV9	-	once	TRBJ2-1	TGTGCCAGCAGCGCACGAACTGGGAACAATGAGCAGTTCTTC	CASSARTGNNEQFF
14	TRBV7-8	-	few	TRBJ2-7	TGTGCCAGCAGCCGGGGACCGTCGATCTACGAGCAGTACTTC	CASSRGPSIYEQYF
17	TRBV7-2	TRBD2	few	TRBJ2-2	TGTGCCAGCAGCTCCAAAGCGGGGAAACGGAACACCGGGGAGCTGTTTTTT	CASSSKAGKRNTGELFF
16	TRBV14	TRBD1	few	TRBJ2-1	TGTGCCAGCAGCCCCCTGGTAGGGGGCCGTTACAATGAGCAGTTCTTC	CASSPLVGGRYNEQFF
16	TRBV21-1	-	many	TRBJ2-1	TGTGCCAGCAGCCCCTCCGGGACAGGCTCCTACAATGAGCAGTTCTTC	CASSPSGTGSYNEQFF
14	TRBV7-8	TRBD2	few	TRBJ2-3	TGTGCCACCGGGACTAGTTTGGGCACAGATACGCAGTATTTT	CATGTSLGTDTQYF
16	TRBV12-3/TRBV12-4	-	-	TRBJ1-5	TGTACCAGCAGTTTAGCCAGTGGGTATAGCAATCAGCCCCAGCATTTT	CTSSLASGYSNQPQHF
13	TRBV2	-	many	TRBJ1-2	TGTGCCAGCAGTGAATCCGGGATCTATGGCTACACCTTC	CASSESGIYGYTF
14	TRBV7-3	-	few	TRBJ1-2	TGTGCCAGCAGCCAAGGACTCTCGGGGGATGGCTACACCTTC	CASSQGLSGDGYTF
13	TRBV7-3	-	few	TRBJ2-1	TGTGCCAGCAGCTCGGGGAAGTACAATGAGCAGTTCTTC	CASSSGKYNEQFF
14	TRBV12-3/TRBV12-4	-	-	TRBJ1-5	TGTGCCACCAGGACGGGGCACGGCAATCAGCCCCAGCATTTT	CATRTGHGNQPQHF
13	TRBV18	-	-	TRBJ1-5	TGTGCCATACCGGGGAAGGGCGATCAGCCCCAGCATTTT	CAIPGKGDQPQHF